Following are 15 T cell receptor beta chains from one sample sequenced in a study of molecular identifiers for immune sequencing clone quantification. One entry per CDR3 protein results from TCRdb running MiXCR on the PCR reads. The sample has 40,000 to 50,000 distinct CDR3 sequences; roughly 21% are singletons. The sequencing input was naive CD8+ T cells from blood, with Jurkat cell RNA spiked in. Subset described: FACS-sorted CD8+CD4-CCR7+CD45RA+ naive T cells. The receptors originated from a human donor in good health. Some libraries in this study had Jurkat cell RNA spiked in.

The rearrangement links TRBV6-2 or TRBV6-3 to TRBJ2-4; D gene unclear. Germline CDR1 MNHEY, CDR2 SVGEGT. V lost 0 bases to trimming and J lost 7 bases, with 4 bases between them. CDR3 length: 12 amino acids. CDR3 amino acids: CASSYSNNIQYF. CDR3 DNA sequence: TGTGCCAGCAGTTACTCGAACAACATTCAGTACTTC.

This clonotype was counted ten times or more. The chain couples TRBV9 to TRBJ2-7; the D call may be TRBD1 or TRBD2 (5 bases each). The length of the CDR3 is 13 residues. V was cut by 4 bases and J by 7 bases, with 15 bases left in between. Germline V gene data show CDR1 as SGDLS and CDR2 as YYNGEE. The CDR3 coding sequence is TGTGCCAGCAGCCGGGACGGTGCGGATGAGCAGTACTTC. Its translation is CASSRDGADEQYF. Supplemented by reference TRBV9 and TRBJ2-7, the full variable domain reads DSGVTQTPKHLITATGQRVTLRCSPRSGDLSVYWYQQSLDQGLQFLIQYYNGEERAKGNILERFSAQQFPDLHSELNLSSLELGDSALYFCASSRDGADEQYFGPGTRLTVT.

This clonotype has at least ten counts. V usage is TRBV11-2 and J usage is TRBJ2-7; 10 bases are shared with TRBD2. J lost 2 bases, V lost 5 bases, and 6 bases had no gene match. The CDR3 runs 15 residues. Germline CDR1 is SGHAT and CDR2 is FQNNGV. The DNA of the CDR3 is TGTGCCAGCAGCCTAGTGAGCGGGGGGGCCTACGAGCAGTACTTC. This translates into CASSLVSGGAYEQYF.

The sample holds many counts of this clonotype. The J gene is TRBJ2-1, the V gene TRBV7-9; unclear D gene. The V end lost 7 bases, the J end lost 3 bases, and 10 bases lay between the germline ends. This CDR3 is built from 13 residues. CDR1 and CDR2 from the germline V gene are SEHNR and FQNEAQ (reference sequence). The CDR3 protein is CASNKGGYNEQFF. CDR3 DNA sequence: TGTGCCAGCAACAAGGGTGGCTACAATGAGCAGTTCTTC. Together with reference TRBV7-9 and TRBJ2-1, the CDR3 gives the full variable domain: DTGVSQNPRHKITKRGQNVTFRCDPISEHNRLYWYRQTLGQGPEFLTYFQNEAQLEKSRLLSDRFSAERPKGSFSTLEIQRTEQGDSAMYLCASNKGGYNEQFFGPGTRLTVL.

This clonotype was recorded many times. The chain carries TRBV5-6 and TRBJ2-1; 9 bases fit TRBD1. This CDR3 spans 15 amino acids. Per the germline V gene, CDR1 is SGHDT and CDR2 is YYEEEE. Germline trimming cut 3 bases from V and 8 bases from J; bases unmatched to any gene: 9. The CDR3 region is CASSYRDRVRDEQFF. For the CDR3, the DNA is TGTGCCAGCAGCTACAGGGACAGGGTTAGGGATGAGCAGTTCTTC.

Concerning this clonotype: It may be a read error: a sequence one base away is much more abundant. The gene calls are TRBV27 and TRBJ2-7; TRBD2 might be the D (7 bases). Germline values: CDR1 MNHEY, CDR2 SMNVEV (reference sequence). Trimming shortened V by 6 bases and J by 2 bases, and 17 bases separated the two germline ends. There are 15 residues in the CDR3. The chain's CDR3 is CASRTGGGIAYEQYF. The CDR3 coding sequence is TGTGCCAGCAGAACAGGCGGGGGCATAGCCTACGAGCAGTACTTC.

This chain joins TRBV2 and TRBJ2-2; possible D gene TRBD2, 5 bases. The CDR3 has 14 amino acids. V was clipped by 4 bases and J by 4 bases, with 10 bases between them. Germline-derived CDR1 and CDR2 are SNHLY and FYNNEI. Written as DNA, the CDR3 is TGTGCCAGCAGTGCCTCGGGGTTCACCGGGGAGCTGTTTTTT. This gives the protein CASSASGFTGELFF.

Only one count was recorded for this clonotype. The chain combines TRBV20-1 with TRBJ2-3; D is undetermined. Deletions cut 2 bases from V and 5 bases from J, with 17 bases between. CDR1 DFQATT and CDR2 SNEGSKA come from the germline V gene (reference sequence). The length of the CDR3 is 15 residues. CDR3 DNA sequence: TGCAGTGCTAGATTTTCGCTGGCTCGGGTAGATACGCAGTATTTT. Translating gives CSARFSLARVDTQYF.

With regard to this clonotype: This CDR3 fails to terminate in the conserved phenylalanine or tryptophan, so it likely reflects a read error. J is TRBJ2-5 and V is TRBV7-7; TRBD1 is a possible D gene (6 bases). Germline CDR1 SSHAT, CDR2 FNYEAQ (reference sequence). The CDR3 runs to 12 residues. As DNA, the CDR3 is TGTGCGACGACAGGCATAGAAGAGACCCAGTACCTC. Amino acids: CATTGIEETQYL.

This clonotype was found many times. This chain links TRBV6-6 with TRBJ1-4; TRBD1 matches 7 bases. Trimming at V came to 5 bases and at J to 0 bases, leaving 0 bases not matched to a gene. Per the germline V gene, CDR1 is MNHNY and CDR2 is SVGAGI (reference sequence). This CDR3 is built from 14 residues. The CDR3 nucleotides read TGTGCCAGCAGTACAGGGGCAACTAATGAAAAACTGTTTTTT. It yields the protein CASSTGATNEKLFF.

This clonotype was detected many times. This rearrangement joins TRBV7-2 to TRBJ2-3, with D uncertain. The CDR3 contains 15 residues. V dropped 1 base and J dropped 0 bases, with 8 bases sitting between them. Germline CDR1 reads SGHTA; CDR2 reads FQGNSA. CDR3 loop: CASSLGVTSTDTQYF. DNA of the CDR3: TGTGCCAGCAGCTTAGGGGTAACTAGCACAGATACGCAGTATTTT.

This clonotype has ten or more counts. The chain is built from TRBV4-1 and TRBJ2-7; 8 bases are shared with TRBD2. This CDR3 spans 15 amino acids. Germline V lookup: CDR1 MGHRA, CDR2 YSYEKL. J lost 7 bases, V lost 4 bases, and 12 bases had no gene match. The CDR3 nucleotides are TGCGCCAGCAGCCCTGGTGGGAGCGGGGGTTTGGAGCAGTACTTC. Residues: CASSPGGSGGLEQYF.

This clonotype has at least ten counts. This chain connects TRBV5-5 to TRBJ2-3; 15 positions agree with TRBD2. The length of the CDR3 is 18 residues. The germline CDR1 and CDR2 sequences are SGHKS and YYEKEE (reference sequence). V lost 4 bases to trimming and J lost 6 bases; unmatched junction nucleotides: 12. The CDR3, as DNA: TGTGCCAGCAGCCCGGGACTAGCGGGGGGCGATTTCCCCGATACGCAGTATTTT. This translates into CASSPGLAGGDFPDTQYF.

At least ten counts were recorded for this clonotype. The chain recombines TRBV19 with TRBJ2-5; possible D gene TRBD2, 5 bases. The germline CDR1 and CDR2 sequences are LNHDA and SQIVND (reference sequence). The length of the CDR3 is 14 residues. The V gene lost 3 bases and the J gene lost 7 bases, with 15 bases spanning the gap. The CDR3 DNA reads TGTGCCAGTAGTATGTTGGCAACCGAGGGGACCCAGTACTTC. Translated, it gives CASSMLATEGTQYF.

This clonotype was seen ten or more times. The rearrangement links TRBV7-9 to TRBJ2-2, with D tentatively TRBD1 (6 bases). The V end was cut by 4 bases, the J end by 0 bases, with 12 bases between. CDR3 length: 16 amino acids. Germline V gives CDR1 SEHNR, CDR2 FQNEAQ (reference sequence). The CDR3 sequence: CASSSSRTANTGELFF. The CDR3 region has the DNA TGTGCCAGCAGCTCCTCCCGGACAGCGAACACCGGGGAGCTGTTTTTT.